These 12 T cell receptor beta chains share one sample of origin, sequenced in a study of blood T cells in healthy people across ages (dated by TCRdb to the mid-2010s). Library creation used 5' RACE. A second PCR of roughly 6 to 12 cycles was run with a J-beta primer mix and a sample-barcoded 5' primer. TCRdb itself trimmed the public reads at Q25 with fastp, ran MiXCR and retained productive beta chains. CDR3 protein sequences are deduplicated, and each keeps its most common genes and DNA. The sample contains approximately 1,700,000 distinct CDR3 sequences, about two fifths of them found a single time. The ten largest clonotypes hold roughly 23% of the sample. The specimen was blood. The receptors stem from a human donor in good health.

This clonotype was seen more than once but under ten times. This chain uses TRBV5-1 with TRBJ1-2, with 7 bases aligning to TRBD1. V lost 4 bases to trimming and J lost 7 bases; unmatched junction nucleotides: 16. The CDR3 is made up of 16 amino acids. Germline V gene sequence: CDR1 SGHRS, CDR2 YFSETQ. The CDR3 reads CASSRDELTGTSGYTF. The CDR3 bases are TGCGCCAGCAGCCGTGACGAATTGACAGGGACCTCTGGCTACACCTTC.

This clonotype was seen more than once but under ten times. The genes are TRBV4-3 and TRBJ2-7, with TRBD2 identical over 10 bases. V shed 0 bases and J 2 bases; nucleotides not matched to a gene: 1. The CDR3 runs to 15 residues. The V gene's germline CDR1 is LGHNA and CDR2 YSLEER. The CDR3 region has the DNA TGCGCCAGCAGCCAAGAAGCGGGGGGGCCCTACGAGCAGTACTTC. It yields the protein CASSQEAGGPYEQYF.

The V gene is TRBV29-1, the J gene TRBJ2-7; D may be TRBD2 (5 bases). Trimming stripped 5 bases from V and 7 bases from J, with 21 bases between. CDR3 length equals 14 residues. Germline assignment: CDR1 SQVTM and CDR2 ANQGSEA. The CDR3 spells CSVSNRGGHNEQYF. DNA of the CDR3: TGCAGCGTTTCTAACCGGGGTGGCCACAATGAGCAGTACTTC.

This clonotype was seen once. The genes are TRBV20-1 and TRBJ2-7; 12 bases align to TRBD1. The CDR3 is 14 amino acids. The germline gives CDR1 DFQATT, CDR2 SNEGSKA (reference sequence). The ends lost 3 bases at V and 6 bases at J; junction bases unmatched: 6. The CDR3 sequence: CSASSRDRGLEQYF. The CDR3 DNA reads TGCAGTGCTAGTAGCCGGGACAGGGGGCTCGAGCAGTACTTC.

This clonotype was seen a handful of times. The chain combines TRBV6-6 with TRBJ2-3, with D possibly TRBD2 on 6 matching bases. The CDR3 sequence is 14 residues long. Trimming shortened V by 3 bases and J by 6 bases, and 13 bases separated the two germline ends. Germline V gene data show CDR1 as MNHNY and CDR2 as SVGAGI (reference sequence). CDR3 DNA: TGTGCCAGCAGTTATATACTTGGAGGGGATACGCAGTATTTT. Encoded protein: CASSYILGGDTQYF.

This clonotype has a single count. The chain recombines TRBV7-2 with TRBJ2-4; D is possibly TRBD2 (5 bases). The J call is uncertain, as TRBJ2-7 better fits the DNA end. Per the germline V gene, CDR1 is SGHTA and CDR2 is FQGNSA. The CDR3 contains 14 residues. This CDR3 reads CASSSGYGVPEQYF. As DNA, the CDR3 is TGTGCCAGCAGCTCGGGGTATGGCGTTCCCGAGCAGTACTTC.

In regard to this clonotype: Germline is not matched at one junction end, which may reflect a read error. J is TRBJ1-6 and V is TRBV4-3, with D possibly being TRBD1 (5 bases). Per germline, CDR1 LGHNA and CDR2 YSLEER. The CDR3 spans 17 residues. The CDR3 reads CASSPDIGGSYNSPLHF. The CDR3 nucleotides read TGCGCCAGCAGCCCAGATATTGGGGGGTCCTACAATTCACCCCTCCACTTT.

This chain uses TRBV7-2 with TRBJ2-1; 10 positions match TRBD2. J gave up 4 bases and V 3 bases, and 6 bases lay outside the gene matches. Germline CDR1 and CDR2: SGHTA and FQGNSA. This CDR3 is built from 16 residues. The CDR3 spells CASSFASGGPYNEQFF. The CDR3 DNA sequence: TGTGCCAGCAGCTTTGCTAGCGGGGGCCCGTACAATGAGCAGTTCTTC.

This clonotype was counted a few times. V gene TRBV13 combines with J gene TRBJ2-7; tentative D call: TRBD1 (6 bases). With 6 bases removed from V and 2 bases from J, the gap between germline ends came to 14 bases. Germline CDR1 and CDR2: PRHDT and FYEKMQ (reference sequence). The CDR3 spans 14 residues. CDR3: CASSQQGAAYEQYF. The CDR3 DNA follows: TGTGCCAGCAGTCAACAGGGTGCCGCCTACGAGCAGTACTTC.

This clonotype has a handful of counts. J is TRBJ2-7 and V is TRBV7-2; the match to TRBD2 covers 13 bases. The CDR3 loop spans 15 amino acids. The junction had 7 bases not matched to a gene; V was cut back by 2 bases and J by 9 bases. Germline V lookup: CDR1 SGHTA, CDR2 FQGNSA. CDR3 DNA sequence: TGTGCCAGCAGCTTATTAACTAGCGGGGGGGCGAGGCAGTACTTC. This sequence encodes CASSLLTSGGARQYF.

This sequence joins TRBV28 and TRBJ2-7; the match to TRBD1 covers 7 bases. Germline CDR1 reads MDHEN; CDR2 reads SYDVKM. The CDR3 covers 14 residues. J lost 0 bases, V lost 7 bases, and 6 bases had no gene match. CDR3 amino acids: CASTGQESSYEQYF. The CDR3 nucleotides read TGTGCCAGCACCGGACAGGAAAGCTCCTACGAGCAGTACTTC.

This clonotype came up a few times. This chain uses TRBV20-1 with TRBJ2-5; D perhaps matches TRBD2 (6 bases). The CDR3 totals 13 residues. V lost 6 bases to trimming and J lost 11 bases, with 22 bases between them. Germline V CDR1 and CDR2: DFQATT, SNEGSKA (reference sequence). CDR3 residues: CSAHAGGYREQYF. In DNA form, the CDR3 reads TGCAGTGCGCATGCCGGGGGTTATAGGGAGCAGTACTTC.